The 31 T cell receptor beta chains presented below share a single source sample, sequenced in a study of cytomegalovirus exposure and HLA in healthy donors. PCR employed 60 Vbeta and 13 Jbeta primers. Profiled with immunoSEQ multiplex PCR; TCRdb holds only in-frame clones, not every one. The table shows under 80,000 clones, with approximately 75% occurring only once. The specimen sequenced was PBMCs. The receptors stem from a woman in her twenties or thirties in good health and CMV-seronegative.

The chain uses TRBV6-6 and TRBJ1-1; tentatively, D is TRBD1 (5 bases). The V gene lost 5 bases and the J gene lost 0 bases, with 16 bases spanning the gap. In germline, CDR1 is MNHNY, CDR2 SVGAGI (reference sequence). CDR3 length equals 16 residues. The CDR3 nucleotides read TGTGCCAGCAGTGCCCAACAGGATTTAATGAACACTGAAGCTTTCTTT. It is translated as CASSAQQDLMNTEAFF.

V and J are TRBV5-1 and TRBJ1-6; a weak D match, TRBD1 (6 bases). Germline CDR1 is SGHRS and CDR2 is YFSETQ. Trimming removed 6 bases at V and 8 bases at J, with 15 bases between. The CDR3 loop spans 14 amino acids. The CDR3 region is CASTPGHRDSPLHF. The CDR3 DNA follows: TGCGCCAGCACCCCGGGACATAGGGATTCACCCCTCCACTTT.

This chain uses TRBV5-4 with TRBJ2-1, with TRBD2 matching 8 bases. Germline V gene data show CDR1 as SGHNT and CDR2 as YYREEE (reference sequence). V was clipped by 5 bases and J by 2 bases; unmatched bases: 9. This CDR3 has 16 residues. CDR3 in DNA: TGTGCCAGCAGTTTAAAGAGCGGGAGCGCCTACAATGAGCAGTTCTTC. Translation gives CASSLKSGSAYNEQFF. Variable domain in full (rest from reference TRBV5-4 and TRBJ2-1): ETGVTQSPTHLIKTRGQQVTLRCSSQSGHNTVSWYQQALGQGPQFIFQYYREEENGRGNFPPRFSGLQFPNYSSELNVNALELDDSALYLCASSLKSGSAYNEQFFGPGTRLTVL.

Only one count was recorded for this clone. The V call is TRBV5-1, the J call TRBJ2-2, with 11 bases lining up with TRBD2. The CDR3 is made up of 18 amino acids. V dropped 4 bases and J dropped 1; count of bases not matched to a gene: 9. Germline V gene sequence: CDR1 SGHRS, CDR2 YFSETQ. The chain's CDR3 is CASSTYPLAGGNTGELFF. For the CDR3, the DNA is TGCGCCAGCAGCACCTACCCTCTAGCGGGAGGGAACACCGGGGAGCTGTTTTTT.

The chain combines TRBV5-1 with TRBJ2-3; 9 positions match TRBD1. Germline CDR1 SGHRS, CDR2 YFSETQ. V was clipped by 3 bases and J by 6 bases; unmatched bases: 14. The CDR3 extends over 17 amino acids. The DNA for the CDR3 is TGCGCCAGCAGCTATATCCGGGACAGGGAAAGGAGTGATACGCAGTATTTT. Amino acid sequence: CASSYIRDRERSDTQYF.

This clone was counted a few times. This chain joins TRBV13 and TRBJ2-3; TRBD1 matches 8 bases. V was pared by 4 bases and J by 1 base, with 7 bases of the junction left unmatched. Germline values: CDR1 PRHDT, CDR2 FYEKMQ (reference sequence). There are 16 residues in the CDR3. The CDR3 reads CASSSVGQGRTDTQYF. DNA of the CDR3: TGTGCCAGCAGCTCTGTTGGACAGGGCCGCACAGATACGCAGTATTTT. Combining the CDR3 with reference TRBV13 and TRBJ2-3 gives the whole variable domain AAGVIQSPRHLIKEKRETATLKCYPIPRHDTVYWYQQGPGQDPQFLISFYEKMQSDKGSIPDRFSAQQFSDYHSELNMSSLELGDSALYFCASSSVGQGRTDTQYFGPGTRLTVL.

The rearrangement links TRBV27 to TRBJ2-1; 7 nucleotides match TRBD2. The V gene end was trimmed by 5 bases and the J gene end by 9 bases; junction bases not matched to a gene: 7. CDR1 MNHEY and CDR2 SMNVEV come from the germline V gene (reference sequence). The CDR3 sequence is 13 residues long. CDR3 loop: CASSPLTSSEQFF. In DNA, the CDR3 is TGTGCCAGCAGTCCCCTGACTAGCAGTGAGCAGTTCTTC.

The rearrangement links TRBV18 to TRBJ2-7; D is unclear. This CDR3 comprises 14 residues. Germline CDR1 and CDR2: KGHSH and LQKENI. V lost 2 bases to trimming and J lost 6 bases, with 14 bases between them. CDR3 in DNA: TGTGCCAGCTCACCAATGAGTAGCCCAATCGAGCAGTACGTC. It yields the protein CASSPMSSPIEQYV.

As regards this clone: An end of the junction differs from the germline gene, which may be a read error. CDR3 in amino acids: CSSSLGTSGGAYEQYF. Here the CDR3 DNA reads TGTTCCAGCAGCTTGGGGACTAGCGGGGGGGCCTACGAGCAGTACTTC. The chain has TRBV7-9 and TRBJ2-7; 16 bases agree with TRBD2. This CDR3 has 16 amino acids. In germline, CDR1 is SEHNR, CDR2 FQNEAQ (reference sequence).

The chain combines TRBV6-5 with TRBJ1-3, with TRBD1 as a possible D gene (6 bases). The germline gives CDR1 MNHEY, CDR2 SVGAGI. CDR3 size: 13 residues. Trimming took off 5 bases at V and 15 bases at J, with 20 bases between the two ends. The CDR3 spells CASSEEIWGHRYF. The CDR3 nucleotides read TGTGCCAGCAGTGAAGAAATCTGGGGACATCGATATTTT.

V and J are TRBV5-1 and TRBJ2-5; TRBD2 matches at 13 bases. Germline V gene sequence: CDR1 SGHRS, CDR2 YFSETQ. V trimming: 4 bases; J trimming: 3 bases; junction bases outside the gene matches: 3. The CDR3 runs to 15 residues. The CDR3 nucleotides read TGCGCCAGCAGCCTAGGACTAGCGGGAGAAGAGACCCAGTACTTC. Translated, it gives CASSLGLAGEETQYF.

The chain carries TRBV5-1 and TRBJ1-1; D gene ambiguous. The CDR3 sequence is 13 residues long. Germline V gives CDR1 SGHRS, CDR2 YFSETQ. V lost 5 bases and J lost 1, with 9 bases in between. The CDR3 loop is CASRLSPNTEAFF. Written as DNA, the CDR3 is TGCGCCAGCAGATTAAGCCCGAACACTGAAGCTTTCTTT. Combining the CDR3 with reference TRBV5-1 and TRBJ1-1 gives the whole variable domain KAGVTQTPRYLIKTRGQQVTLSCSPISGHRSVSWYQQTPGQGLQFLFEYFSETQRNKGNFPGRFSGRQFSNSRSEMNVSTLELGDSALYLCASRLSPNTEAFFGQGTRLTVV.

The chain uses TRBV30 and TRBJ1-2; TRBD1 matches at 8 bases. Germline trimming cut 2 bases from V and 7 bases from J; bases unmatched to any gene: 12. This CDR3 contains 15 residues. In germline, CDR1 is GTSNPN, CDR2 SVGIG (reference sequence). CDR3: CAWSISGTGGFGYTF. The CDR3 region has the DNA TGTGCCTGGAGTATCTCCGGGACAGGCGGTTTTGGCTACACCTTC.

This chain uses TRBV2 with TRBJ2-5, with 7 bases lining up with TRBD2. The CDR3 extends over 13 amino acids. The V gene end was trimmed by 4 bases and the J gene end by 3 bases; junction bases not matched to a gene: 2. Germline V gives CDR1 SNHLY, CDR2 FYNNEI. CDR3 sequence: CASSVAGEETQYF. As DNA, the CDR3 is TGTGCCAGCAGTGTGGCGGGAGAAGAGACCCAGTACTTC.

This chain joins TRBV5-6 and TRBJ2-7; 8 positions agree with TRBD1. The CDR3 consists of 12 residues. V lost 5 bases and J lost 6; bases outside the gene matches: 4. Germline V CDR1 and CDR2: SGHDT, YYEEEE. CDR3 in DNA: TGTGCCAGCAGACCCACAGGGGGCGAGCAGTACTTC. This translates into CASRPTGGEQYF.

This clone was picked up one time. The chain is built from TRBV4-1 and TRBJ1-1, with 8 bases matching TRBD1. The CDR3 length is 15 residues. Germline CDR1 and CDR2: MGHRA and YSYEKL. V trimming: 4 bases; J trimming: 0 bases; junction bases outside the gene matches: 4. DNA for the CDR3: TGCGCCAGCAGCCGTCAGACAGGGGTGAACACTGAAGCTTTCTTT. Protein product: CASSRQTGVNTEAFF.

The chain combines TRBV2 with TRBJ2-7; TRBD1 is a possible D gene (6 bases). Germline V gene data show CDR1 as SNHLY and CDR2 as FYNNEI. The CDR3 runs 14 residues. The V gene lost 6 bases and the J gene lost 5 bases, with 17 bases spanning the gap. CDR3 bases: TGTGCCAGCAGGAGGACAGATGTTCGGGACGAGCAGTACTTC. Translation: CASRRTDVRDEQYF.

The chain links TRBV28 to TRBJ1-5; 8 nucleotides agree with TRBD1. The CDR3 is 18 residues long. Trimming at V came to 4 bases and at J to 6 bases, leaving 17 bases not matched to a gene. Germline V gene data show CDR1 as MDHEN and CDR2 as SYDVKM. CDR3 bases: TGTGCCAGCAGTTCTATACAGATACAGGGGGTCAAAGGTCAGCCCCAGCATTTT. Its protein product is CASSSIQIQGVKGQPQHF.

The chain links TRBV25-1 to TRBJ2-1; 7 bases map to TRBD2. V gave up 7 bases and J gave up 1 base; unmatched junction bases: 7. Germline loops: CDR1 MGHDK, CDR2 SYGVNS. The CDR3 totals 15 residues. The CDR3 DNA sequence: TGTGCCAGCACCCCGGCGGGGGAGTCCTACAATGAGCAGTTCTTC. Encoded protein: CASTPAGESYNEQFF.

The chain has TRBV6-4 and TRBJ1-1; 7 bases line up with TRBD1. Germline assignment: CDR1 MRHNA and CDR2 SNTAGT. V gave up 6 bases and J gave up 6 bases; unmatched junction bases: 4. The CDR3 has 12 amino acids. This chain's CDR3 is CASRGDSPEAFF. CDR3 nucleotide sequence: TGTGCCAGCAGGGGGGACAGTCCTGAAGCTTTCTTT.

This clone was recorded only once. V usage is TRBV19 and J usage is TRBJ2-1; TRBD2 agrees at 9 bases. The junction had 10 bases not matched to a gene; V was cut back by 2 bases and J by 5 bases. Germline CDR1 LNHDA, CDR2 SQIVND (reference sequence). The CDR3 runs to 17 residues. CDR3: CASSISPSGIRDNEQFF. The CDR3 nucleotides read TGTGCCAGTAGTATATCTCCTAGCGGGATACGTGACAATGAGCAGTTCTTC.

The rearrangement joins TRBV7-8 to TRBJ1-3, with D possibly being TRBD1 (5 bases). CDR1 and CDR2 from the germline V gene are SGHVS and FQNEAQ. The CDR3 is made up of 15 amino acids. V lost 1 base and J 2 bases, leaving 9 bases between the germline ends. The CDR3 protein is CASSLVAGPGNTIYF. The DNA of the CDR3 is TGTGCCAGCAGCTTAGTCGCAGGGCCTGGAAACACCATATATTTT.

The chain links TRBV2 to TRBJ2-5; D perhaps matches TRBD2 (5 bases). The germline CDR1 and CDR2 sequences are SNHLY and FYNNEI. V was pared by 5 bases and J by 5 bases, with 12 bases between. There are 13 residues in the CDR3. CDR3 sequence reads: CASSTSMAETQYF. The CDR3 nucleotides are TGTGCCAGCAGTACTAGTATGGCGGAGACCCAGTACTTC.

This rearrangement joins TRBV4-3 to TRBJ2-1, with a tentative D call TRBD2 (5 bases). This CDR3 region has 16 residues. Germline CDR1 LGHNA, CDR2 YSLEER. Trimming pared 2 bases from V and 2 bases from J, leaving 13 bases between. CDR3 region: CASSQFRRTPYNEQFF. In DNA form, the CDR3 reads TGCGCCAGCAGCCAATTCCGGAGGACCCCCTACAATGAGCAGTTCTTC.

The chain employs TRBV28 and TRBJ1-1; no reliable D call. Looked up from germline, CDR1 is MDHEN and CDR2 is SYDVKM. This CDR3 has 14 amino acids. Between the trimmed V and J ends, which lost 3 bases and 6 bases, there was a span of 14 bases. The CDR3: CASSFPGGRAEAFF. The CDR3 bases are TGTGCCAGCAGTTTTCCTGGAGGTAGGGCTGAAGCTTTCTTT. The whole variable domain, remainder taken from reference TRBV28 and TRBJ1-1, is DVKVTQSSRYLVKRTGEKVFLECVQDMDHENMFWYRQDPGLGLRLIYFSYDVKMKEKGDIPEGYSVSREKKERFSLILESASTNQTSMYLCASSFPGGRAEAFFGQGTRLTVV.

Only a few counts were recorded for this clone. The V gene is TRBV6-5, the J gene TRBJ1-4; D is ambiguous. Germline-derived CDR1 and CDR2 are MNHEY and SVGAGI. CDR3 length: 16 residues. V lost 2 bases and J 8 bases, leaving 18 bases between the germline ends. The CDR3 loop reads CASSYNGEEMYEKLFF. The CDR3 nucleotides are TGTGCCAGCAGTTACAATGGAGAAGAAATGTACGAAAAACTGTTTTTT.

CDR3 region: CASSWTSGTGTGELFF. The CDR3 DNA reads TGTGCCAGCAGTTGGACTAGCGGGACTGGCACCGGGGAGCTGTTTTTT. This chain uses TRBV2 with TRBJ2-2, with TRBD2 matching over 12 bases. This CDR3 is 16 amino acids long. In germline, CDR1 is SNHLY, CDR2 FYNNEI. The V gene end was trimmed by 5 bases and the J gene end by 4 bases; junction bases not matched to a gene: 5.

The chain combines TRBV5-4 with TRBJ2-1, with 13 bases fitting TRBD2. The CDR3 sequence is 15 residues long. Germline V lookup: CDR1 SGHNT, CDR2 YYREEE (reference sequence). V dropped 0 bases and J dropped 8; count of bases not matched to a gene: 2. The CDR3 region is CASSLGTSGRDEQFF. The CDR3, as DNA: TGTGCCAGCAGCTTGGGAACTAGCGGGAGGGATGAGCAGTTCTTC.

This chain uses TRBV5-4 with TRBJ1-4, with D possibly matching TRBD1 (5 bases). The CDR3 is 15 amino acids. V was trimmed by 4 bases and J by 6 bases, leaving 16 bases between them. From germline, CDR1 is SGHNT and CDR2 YYREEE (reference sequence). The CDR3 protein is CASSPMGGEYEKLFF. The CDR3 DNA sequence: TGTGCCAGCAGCCCGATGGGAGGGGAATATGAAAAACTGTTTTTT.

This chain uses TRBV19 with TRBJ2-3, with TRBD1 identical over 11 bases. The germline gives CDR1 LNHDA, CDR2 SQIVND (reference sequence). Unmatched junction bases numbered 5, after V lost 4 bases and J lost 5 bases. This CDR3 region has 15 residues. Written as DNA, the CDR3 is TGTGCCAGTAGTAGCGGACAGGGGGCCTTAGATACGCAGTATTTT. Its translation is CASSSGQGALDTQYF.

Only a few counts were recorded for this clone. The chain is built from TRBV5-5 and TRBJ2-1; 11 nucleotides agree with TRBD1. This CDR3 is built from 15 residues. The germline gives CDR1 SGHKS, CDR2 YYEKEE (reference sequence). After removal of 4 bases from V and 7 bases from J, the junction contained 7 bases not matched to a gene. CDR3 sequence reads: CASSPGTGGTNEQFF. CDR3 in DNA: TGTGCCAGCAGCCCCGGGACAGGGGGTACTAATGAGCAGTTCTTC. Full variable domain (remainder filled in from reference TRBV5-5 and TRBJ2-1): DAGVTQSPTHLIKTRGQQVTLRCSPISGHKSVSWYQQVLGQGPQFIFQYYEKEERGRGNFPDRFSARQFPNYSSELNVNALLLGDSALYLCASSPGTGGTNEQFFGPGTRLTVL.